The T cell receptor (beta chain) described here comes from a study of Tregs in tolerant kidney transplant recipients. Unstimulated regulatory T cells (CD4+CD25+CD127-), CD4+CD25- non-regulatory cells, CD4 and CD8 cells were FACS-sorted from thawed PBMCs. Germline V CDR1 and CDR2: LNHDA, SQIVND (reference sequence). J gave up 2 bases and V 4 bases, and 6 bases lay outside the gene matches. CDR3 length equals 15 residues. Repertoires were generated with immunoSEQ multiplex PCR, while TCRdb's copy carries only in-frame clones and drops some. Its listing shows about 33,000 clones. A remark on this clone: The read ends 3 residues early relative to the CDR3; the germline J gene fills the gap.

This TCR was sampled from a human donor who received a combined kidney and bone marrow transplant. V gene TRBV19 combines with J gene TRBJ2-5, with 8 bases that match TRBD2. The sample consisted of CD8+ T cells from blood, taken before the transplant. The covered CDR3 bases are TGTGCCAGTAGTACCCGGGAGGGGAGACAAGAGACC. The encoded protein is CASSTREGRQET. The CDR3 in full is CASSTREGRQETQYF.